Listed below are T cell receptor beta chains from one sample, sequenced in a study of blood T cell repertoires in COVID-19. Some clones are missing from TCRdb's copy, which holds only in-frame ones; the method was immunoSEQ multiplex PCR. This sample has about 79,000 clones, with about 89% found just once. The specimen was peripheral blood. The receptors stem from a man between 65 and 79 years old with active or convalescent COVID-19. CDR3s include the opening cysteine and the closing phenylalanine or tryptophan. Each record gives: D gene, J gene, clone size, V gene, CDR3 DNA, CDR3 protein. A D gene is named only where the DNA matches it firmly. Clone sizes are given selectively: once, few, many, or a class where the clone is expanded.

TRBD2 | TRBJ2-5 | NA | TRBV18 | TGTGCCAGCTCACTCAGGACTAGCGGGGGACAAGAGACCCAGTACTTC | CASSLRTSGGQETQYF
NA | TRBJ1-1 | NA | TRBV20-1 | TGCAGTGCTAGTGTTGAGGCTCGGAACACTGAAGCTTTCTTT | CSASVEARNTEAFF
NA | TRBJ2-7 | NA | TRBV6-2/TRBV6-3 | TGTGCCAGCAGTCACTCCCTCTTCGAGCAGTACTTC | CASSHSLFEQYF
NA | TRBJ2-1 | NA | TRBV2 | TGTGCCAGTTATGGGGAGGATGAGCAGTTCTTC | CASYGEDEQFF
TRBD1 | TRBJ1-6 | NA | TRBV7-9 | TGTGCCAGCAGCGGGACCGGGACAGGGGTTTCACCCCTCCACTTT | CASSGTGTGVSPLHF
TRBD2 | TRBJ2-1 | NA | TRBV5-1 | TGCGCCAGCAGCCCGGATAGCGGGACCCACTACAATGAGCAGTTCTTC | CASSPDSGTHYNEQFF
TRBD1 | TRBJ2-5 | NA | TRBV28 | TGTGCCAGCAGGGGACAGGGGCTAGGGACCCAGTACTTC | CASRGQGLGTQYF
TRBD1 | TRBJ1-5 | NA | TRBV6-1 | TGTGCCAGCAGTGAAGCGCGGGGGACAGGTCGTCAGCCCCAGCATTTT | CASSEARGTGRQPQHF
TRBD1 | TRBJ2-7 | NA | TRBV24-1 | TGTGCCACCACCCTGGGGGACAGCGGCTACGAGCAGTACTTC | CATTLGDSGYEQYF
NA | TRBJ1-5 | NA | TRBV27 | TGTGCCAGCAGTTTACTAGGGGCACAGCCCCAGCATTTT | CASSLLGAQPQHF
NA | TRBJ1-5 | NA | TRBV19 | TGTGCCAGTAGTATCGGGGTGGGTAATCAGCCCCAGCATTTT | CASSIGVGNQPQHF
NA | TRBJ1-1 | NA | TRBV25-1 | TGTGCCAGCAGTGAACAGGGGATAACTGAAGCTTTCTTT | CASSEQGITEAFF
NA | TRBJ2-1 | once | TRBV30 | TGTGCCTGGAGGGCATCAAGCGGTCACTCCTACAATGAGCAGTTCTTC | CAWRASSGHSYNEQFF
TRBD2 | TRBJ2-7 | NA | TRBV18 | TGTGCCAGCTCACCCCGTCCGACTAGCGGGAGCCCCCCTACCGAGCAGTACTTC | CASSPRPTSGSPPTEQYF
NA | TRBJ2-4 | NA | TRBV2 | TGTGCCAGCAGTGAGGGTCTAGTCGATTTGGGCATTCAGTACTTC | CASSEGLVDLGIQYF
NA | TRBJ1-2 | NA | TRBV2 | TGTGCCAGCAGTGTGGTCCGGGAGGGCTACACCTTC | CASSVVREGYTF
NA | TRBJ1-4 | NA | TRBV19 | TGTGCCAGTAGTACCACAGGGTTGAATGAAAAACTGTTTTTT | CASSTTGLNEKLFF
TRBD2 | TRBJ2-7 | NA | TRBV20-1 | TGCAGTGCTAGTGGTTTCCGGGAGGCGGGACCCTACGAGCAGTACTTC | CSASGFREAGPYEQYF
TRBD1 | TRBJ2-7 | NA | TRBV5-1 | TGCGCCAGCAGCTCCGGGACAGGTTCCTACGAGCAGTACTTC | CASSSGTGSYEQYF
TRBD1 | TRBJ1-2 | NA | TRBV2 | TGTGCCAGCAGTGAAAGACAGGGGGGATATGGCTACACCTTC | CASSERQGGYGYTF
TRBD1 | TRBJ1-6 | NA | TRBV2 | TGTGCCAGCAGCGGACAGGGTAATTCACCCCTCCACTTT | CASSGQGNSPLHF
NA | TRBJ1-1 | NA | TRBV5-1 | TGCGCCAGCAGTACGGGGAACACTGAAGCTTTCTTT | CASSTGNTEAFF
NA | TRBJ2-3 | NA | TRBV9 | TGTGCCAGCAGCGTCTCAGGGAAAATTGGGTACACAGATACGCAGTATTTT | CASSVSGKIGYTDTQYF
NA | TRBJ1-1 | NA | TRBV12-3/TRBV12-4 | TGTGCCAGCAGTTTACAGGGGACCACTGAAGCTTTCTTT | CASSLQGTTEAFF
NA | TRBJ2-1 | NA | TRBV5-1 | TGCGCCAGCAGTCTACAGGGAAATGAGCAGTTCTTC | CASSLQGNEQFF
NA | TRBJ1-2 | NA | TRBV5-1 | TGCGCCAGCAGCTTGGTGGGCAGAAACTATGGCTACACCTTC | CASSLVGRNYGYTF
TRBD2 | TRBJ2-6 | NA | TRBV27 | TGTGCCAGCAGCCCCGGACTAGCGGGGGTTGGGGCCAACGTCCTGACTTTC | CASSPGLAGVGANVLTF
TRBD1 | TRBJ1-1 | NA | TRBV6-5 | TGTGCCAGCAGTTACTCGTACAGGGGGGACTATGAAGCTTTCTTT | CASSYSYRGDYEAFF
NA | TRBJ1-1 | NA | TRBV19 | TGTGCCAGTAGCAAAGGGACTGTGAACACTGAAGCTTTCTTT | CASSKGTVNTEAFF
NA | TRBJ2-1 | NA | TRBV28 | TGTGCCAGCACTTATAACAATGAGCAGTTCTTC | CASTYNNEQFF
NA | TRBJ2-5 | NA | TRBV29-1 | TGCAGCGTTGTACCGCCTCGCGGAACGGAGACCCAGTACTTC | CSVVPPRGTETQYF
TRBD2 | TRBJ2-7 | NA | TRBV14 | TGTGCCAGCAGCCAAGATGTACTAGCGGGACGTTCCTACGAGCAGTACTTC | CASSQDVLAGRSYEQYF
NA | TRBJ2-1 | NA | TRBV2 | TGTGCCAGCAGTGTGATTAGCTACAATGAGCAGTTCTTC | CASSVISYNEQFF
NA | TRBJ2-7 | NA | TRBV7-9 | TGTGCCAGCAGCCAAAGTATTACGGGGGAGCAGTACTTC | CASSQSITGEQYF
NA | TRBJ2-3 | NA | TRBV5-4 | TGTGCCAGCAGCTGGGAGAGGGGGTCAGATACGCAGTATTTT | CASSWERGSDTQYF
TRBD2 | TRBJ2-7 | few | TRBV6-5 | TGTGCCAGCAAGACTAGCGGGGCGGACGAGCAGTACTTC | CASKTSGADEQYF
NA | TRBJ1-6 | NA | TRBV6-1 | TGTGCCAGCAGTGAAGCCGGTGTCGCCCTCCACTTT | CASSEAGVALHF
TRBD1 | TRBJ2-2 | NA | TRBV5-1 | TGCGCCAGCAGCCCGTTAACAGGGGGGAACACCGGGGAGCTGTTTTTT | CASSPLTGGNTGELFF
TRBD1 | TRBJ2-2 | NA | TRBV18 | TGTGCCACCCTGGGACAGTTGAACACCGGGGAGCTGTTTTTT | CATLGQLNTGELFF
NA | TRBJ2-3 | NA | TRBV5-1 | TGCGCCAGCAGTCCCTTCCCTGGCACAGATACGCAGTATTTT | CASSPFPGTDTQYF
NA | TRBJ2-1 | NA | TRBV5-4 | TGTGCCAGCAGCTTGGCCGGCGGGAATGAGCAGTTCTTC | CASSLAGGNEQFF
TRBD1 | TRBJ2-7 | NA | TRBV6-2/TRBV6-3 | TGTGCCAGCAGCGGGACAGGGGGCCCGTTGCGATACGAGCAGTACTTC | CASSGTGGPLRYEQYF
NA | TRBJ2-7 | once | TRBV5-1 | TGCGCCAGCAGCTTGCCCAGGATGGACTACGAGCAGTACTTC | CASSLPRMDYEQYF
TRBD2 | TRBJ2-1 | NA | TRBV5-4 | TGTGCCAGCAGCTTGATGTTTAGCGGGAAACCCGAGCAGTTCTTC | CASSLMFSGKPEQFF
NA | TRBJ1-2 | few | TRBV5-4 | TGTGCCAGCAGCTTGGTCGGGGGTTCGGCATATGGCTACACCTTC | CASSLVGGSAYGYTF
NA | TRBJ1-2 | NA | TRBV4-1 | TGCGCCAGCAGCCAAGGGGACACCTATGGCTACACCTTC | CASSQGDTYGYTF
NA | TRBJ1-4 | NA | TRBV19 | TGTGCCAGTAGTACCTACGCGTTACCTAATGAAAAACTGTTTTTT | CASSTYALPNEKLFF
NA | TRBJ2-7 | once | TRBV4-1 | TGCGCCAGCAGCCGGCAGGGGACCTACGAGCAGTACTTC | CASSRQGTYEQYF
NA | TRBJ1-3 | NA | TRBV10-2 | TGCGCCAGCAAAGAACAGGGTACCTATGGAAACACCATATATTTT | CASKEQGTYGNTIYF
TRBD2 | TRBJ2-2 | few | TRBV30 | TGTGCCTGGAGTGTTCTAGCGGGAGTAGGGACCGGGGAGCTGTTTTTT | CAWSVLAGVGTGELFF
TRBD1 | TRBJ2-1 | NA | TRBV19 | TGTGCCAGTAGCCGAGTCTCCGGGACAGGGGGCAATGAGCAGTTCTTC | CASSRVSGTGGNEQFF
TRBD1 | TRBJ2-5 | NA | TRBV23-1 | TGCGCCAGCAGTCAGCCGGACAGGGGGCCCGCGGGGGAGCAAGAGACCCAGTACTTC | CASSQPDRGPAGEQETQYF
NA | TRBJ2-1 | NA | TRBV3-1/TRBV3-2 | TGTGCCAGCAGCCCCCAGGTTAGCTCCTACAATGAGCAGTTCTTC | CASSPQVSSYNEQFF
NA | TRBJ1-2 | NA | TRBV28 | TGTGCCAGCAGGCCCCACCCGGGGGAGGCCTATGGCTACACCTTC | CASRPHPGEAYGYTF